The rows below give T cell receptor beta chains drawn from one sample of a study of cytomegalovirus exposure and HLA in healthy donors. Sequencing was performed with immunoSEQ multiplex PCR; in TCRdb, only in-frame clones are kept and a portion is missing. The data show over 200,000 clones, over 65% seen once. The source material was PBMCs. The receptor set was obtained from a woman in her late teens or twenties in good health and CMV-seronegative. Both conserved end residues are part of each CDR3. The order of the fields is V gene, D gene, J gene, clone size, CDR3 DNA, CDR3 protein. D genes are given only for firm matches. Expanded clones get a size class; other rows say once, few or many, or leave the size out.

V gene: TRBV5-1
D gene: NA
J gene: TRBJ2-3
clone size: NA
CDR3 DNA: TGCGCCAGCAGCTTGGCTGGCACAGATACGCAGTATTTT
CDR3 protein: CASSLAGTDTQYF

V gene: TRBV6-5
D gene: TRBD1
J gene: TRBJ2-5
clone size: NA
CDR3 DNA: TGTGCCAGCAGTAGAGGGACAGCGCTAGAGACCCAGTACTTC
CDR3 protein: CASSRGTALETQYF

V gene: TRBV18
D gene: NA
J gene: TRBJ1-1
clone size: NA
CDR3 DNA: TGTGCCAGCTCATCGACAGCTATGAACACTGAAGCTTTCTTT
CDR3 protein: CASSSTAMNTEAFF

V gene: TRBV5-4
D gene: TRBD1
J gene: TRBJ1-1
clone size: NA
CDR3 DNA: TGTGCCAGCAGCTTGACAGGGGGCACTGAAGCTTTCTTT
CDR3 protein: CASSLTGGTEAFF

V gene: TRBV7-8
D gene: NA
J gene: TRBJ1-2
clone size: NA
CDR3 DNA: TGTGCCAGCAGCTTAGTCCGGGGGGAGGGCTACACCTTC
CDR3 protein: CASSLVRGEGYTF

V gene: TRBV5-4
D gene: NA
J gene: TRBJ2-7
clone size: once
CDR3 DNA: TGTGCCAGCAGCTTGGACAGGGTCTACGAGCAGTACTTC
CDR3 protein: CASSLDRVYEQYF

V gene: TRBV5-1
D gene: TRBD1
J gene: TRBJ1-4
clone size: NA
CDR3 DNA: TGCGCCAGCAACCGGGACAGGGGTGAAAAACTGTTTTTT
CDR3 protein: CASNRDRGEKLFF

V gene: TRBV28
D gene: NA
J gene: TRBJ1-1
clone size: NA
CDR3 DNA: TGTGCCAGCAAGTTGGCCGCGAACACTGAAGCTTTCTTT
CDR3 protein: CASKLAANTEAFF

V gene: TRBV4-1
D gene: NA
J gene: TRBJ2-1
clone size: NA
CDR3 DNA: TGCGCCAGCAGCCAGGGGGAGGTAAGCTCCTACAATGAGCAGTTCTTC
CDR3 protein: CASSQGEVSSYNEQFF

V gene: TRBV7-8
D gene: NA
J gene: TRBJ1-1
clone size: NA
CDR3 DNA: TGTGCCAGCAGCTTAAGTTCAGGGAACGCTGAAGCTTTCTTT
CDR3 protein: CASSLSSGNAEAFF

V gene: TRBV10-2
D gene: TRBD2
J gene: TRBJ2-1
clone size: NA
CDR3 DNA: TGCGCCAGCAAGCTAGCGGGGGGCAGCAATGAGCAGTTCTTC
CDR3 protein: CASKLAGGSNEQFF

V gene: TRBV7-6
D gene: NA
J gene: TRBJ1-1
clone size: NA
CDR3 DNA: TGTGCCAGCAGCTTAGTGGGGGGGGACACTGAAGCTTTCTTT
CDR3 protein: CASSLVGGDTEAFF

V gene: TRBV2
D gene: TRBD2
J gene: TRBJ2-5
clone size: NA
CDR3 DNA: TGTGCCAGCAGTTTAGCGGGGGGTACAGAGACCCAGTACTTC
CDR3 protein: CASSLAGGTETQYF

V gene: TRBV7-9
D gene: NA
J gene: TRBJ2-1
clone size: NA
CDR3 DNA: TGTGCCAGCACCCCCCGCGGGGGACAGAACAATGAGCAGTTCTTC
CDR3 protein: CASTPRGGQNNEQFF

V gene: TRBV27
D gene: TRBD2
J gene: TRBJ2-5
clone size: NA
CDR3 DNA: TGTGCCAGCAGTTTATCCCAATTCACTAGCGGGAGGTCACGGGAGACCCAGTACTTC
CDR3 protein: CASSLSQFTSGRSRETQYF

V gene: TRBV18
D gene: NA
J gene: TRBJ1-2
clone size: few
CDR3 DNA: TGTGCCAGCTCACCCGGGAGAGACTATGGCTACACCTTC
CDR3 protein: CASSPGRDYGYTF

V gene: TRBV29-1
D gene: TRBD1
J gene: TRBJ2-1
clone size: few
CDR3 DNA: TGCAGCGGCCTGGAGGTGGGCCAGGGGGCAAACCATAGCGGATTATATTACAATGAGCAGTTCTTC
CDR3 protein: CSGLEVGQGANHSGLYYNEQFF

V gene: TRBV30
D gene: TRBD2
J gene: TRBJ2-7
clone size: NA
CDR3 DNA: TGTGCCTGGAGTAAACCGGGACTAGCGGGAGCCGAGCAGTACTTC
CDR3 protein: CAWSKPGLAGAEQYF

V gene: TRBV7-8
D gene: TRBD1
J gene: TRBJ1-5
clone size: NA
CDR3 DNA: TGTGCCAGCAGCCGCAGACAGGGGTATCAGCCCCAGCATTTT
CDR3 protein: CASSRRQGYQPQHF

V gene: TRBV4-2
D gene: TRBD2
J gene: TRBJ2-3
clone size: NA
CDR3 DNA: TGTGCCAGCAGCCAGCCCCCTAGCGGGAGTCTCGGCACAGATACGCAGTATTTT
CDR3 protein: CASSQPPSGSLGTDTQYF

V gene: TRBV6-5
D gene: TRBD1
J gene: TRBJ1-2
clone size: few
CDR3 DNA: TGTGCCAGCAGAACAGGGGCAAGTGGCTACACCTTC
CDR3 protein: CASRTGASGYTF

V gene: TRBV11-2
D gene: NA
J gene: TRBJ2-1
clone size: NA
CDR3 DNA: TGTGCCAGCAGCTGGGGGAGCTCCTACAATGAGCAGTTCTTC
CDR3 protein: CASSWGSSYNEQFF

V gene: TRBV5-1
D gene: TRBD1
J gene: TRBJ2-5
clone size: few
CDR3 DNA: TGCGCCAGCAGCCAATTCGGACAGGGGAGGGAGAGCCAGTACTTC
CDR3 protein: CASSQFGQGRESQYF

V gene: TRBV29-1
D gene: TRBD2
J gene: TRBJ2-7
clone size: NA
CDR3 DNA: TGCAGCGTTGATGGAGGTTTAGCGGGAGCTCCCCACGAGCAGTACTTC
CDR3 protein: CSVDGGLAGAPHEQYF

V gene: TRBV5-1
D gene: NA
J gene: TRBJ2-2
clone size: NA
CDR3 DNA: TGCGCCAGCAGGGCGCTGGAAAGAGCAGGCTTTAACACCGGGGAGCTGTTTTTT
CDR3 protein: CASRALERAGFNTGELFF

V gene: TRBV27
D gene: NA
J gene: TRBJ2-1
clone size: NA
CDR3 DNA: TGTGCCAGCGGTTTTTTAGGCAGGGACAATGAGCAGTTCTTC
CDR3 protein: CASGFLGRDNEQFF

V gene: TRBV5-6
D gene: NA
J gene: TRBJ2-2
clone size: NA
CDR3 DNA: TGTGCCAGCAGCTTGGTAAGGGGCAGCACCGGGGAGCTGTTTTTT
CDR3 protein: CASSLVRGSTGELFF

V gene: TRBV5-1
D gene: NA
J gene: TRBJ2-7
clone size: NA
CDR3 DNA: TGCGCCAGCAGCTTGGGGCAGGGAGGCTCCTACGAGCAGTACTTC
CDR3 protein: CASSLGQGGSYEQYF

V gene: TRBV19
D gene: NA
J gene: TRBJ1-5
clone size: NA
CDR3 DNA: TGTGCCAGTTCCGGGGGTCAGCCCCAGCATTTT
CDR3 protein: CASSGGQPQHF

V gene: TRBV18
D gene: NA
J gene: TRBJ1-6
clone size: NA
CDR3 DNA: TGTGCCAGCTCACCACCGGTTGGGGGATCACCCCTCCACTTT
CDR3 protein: CASSPPVGGSPLHF

V gene: TRBV5-1
D gene: NA
J gene: TRBJ1-2
clone size: NA
CDR3 DNA: TGCGCCAGCAGCTGGTCTACCGGGGACACCAGCTATGGCTACACCTTC
CDR3 protein: CASSWSTGDTSYGYTF

V gene: TRBV29-1
D gene: TRBD1
J gene: TRBJ2-7
clone size: NA
CDR3 DNA: TGCAGCGCTAGGGGACAGGGTGACCTCTACGAGCAGTACTTC
CDR3 protein: CSARGQGDLYEQYF

V gene: TRBV6-5
D gene: NA
J gene: TRBJ1-4
clone size: NA
CDR3 DNA: TGTGCCAGCAGTACCCGGGAGGGCTTGGGTGAAAAACTGTTTTTT
CDR3 protein: CASSTREGLGEKLFF

V gene: TRBV2
D gene: NA
J gene: TRBJ1-5
clone size: NA
CDR3 DNA: TGTGCCAGCAGTGGGGACCTTGCCCGGGCCCAGCATTTT
CDR3 protein: CASSGDLARAQHF

V gene: TRBV27
D gene: TRBD2
J gene: TRBJ2-7
clone size: NA
CDR3 DNA: TGTGCCAGCAGTATCGGACTAGGTGCCTACGAGCAGTACTTC
CDR3 protein: CASSIGLGAYEQYF

V gene: TRBV27
D gene: TRBD1
J gene: TRBJ1-1
clone size: NA
CDR3 DNA: TGTGCCAGCATGGGCAGGGGGCGAACGAACACTGAAGCTTTCTTT
CDR3 protein: CASMGRGRTNTEAFF

V gene: TRBV27
D gene: NA
J gene: TRBJ1-6
clone size: NA
CDR3 DNA: TGTGCCAGCAGTCCGTGGGGAGTGTATAATTCACCCCTCCACTTT
CDR3 protein: CASSPWGVYNSPLHF

V gene: TRBV5-1
D gene: TRBD2
J gene: TRBJ2-5
clone size: NA
CDR3 DNA: TGCGCCAGCAGCTTGGTGGGGGGGAGCAACTACGGCCAAGAGACCCAGTACTTC
CDR3 protein: CASSLVGGSNYGQETQYF

V gene: TRBV2
D gene: NA
J gene: TRBJ2-1
clone size: NA
CDR3 DNA: TGTGCCAGCAGTGAAGATTTGGGCCCCAATGAGCAGTTCTTC
CDR3 protein: CASSEDLGPNEQFF

V gene: TRBV6-1
D gene: TRBD1
J gene: TRBJ2-7
clone size: NA
CDR3 DNA: TGTGCCAGCAGTGGGGGGGGACAGGGTTCCTCCTACGAGCAGTACTTC
CDR3 protein: CASSGGGQGSSYEQYF

V gene: TRBV7-3
D gene: NA
J gene: TRBJ1-1
clone size: NA
CDR3 DNA: TGTGCCAGCAGCCTGGGTGCGGGGAACACTGAAGCTTTCTTT
CDR3 protein: CASSLGAGNTEAFF